Here is one TCR beta chain with its context. No antigen is known for it. Germline lookup yields CDR1 GTSNPN and CDR2 SVGIG (reference sequence). V dropped 7 bases and J dropped 14; count of bases not matched to a gene: 17. This CDR3 region has 15 residues. The data originate from a study of cytomegalovirus exposure and HLA in healthy donors. The study, taken as a whole, reports: Several of the most significant clusters appeared linked to common viral pathogens, based on a later analysis. The classifier, whose performance was assessed in both the original and validation cohorts, reportedly diagnosed cytomegalovirus status with high specificity and sensitivity. When analyzed later, a missense DCLRE1C variant was found to be linked to TCR beta V- and J-gene trimming.

Primers: 60 Vbeta forward and 13 Jbeta reverse. Sequencing was performed with immunoSEQ multiplex PCR; in TCRdb, only in-frame clones are kept and a portion is missing. The sample has 120,000 or so clones, 76% seen once; the top ten hold roughly 13%. The source is a man aged 25 to 40 in good health and CMV-seropositive. This chain connects TRBV30 to TRBJ1-6; 10 nucleotides align to TRBD1. The material sequenced was PBMCs. The CDR3 region is CALFPGTGDLSALHF. CDR3 in DNA: TGTGCCTTATTCCCCGGGACAGGGGACCTCTCGGCCCTCCACTTT.